A selection of T cell receptor beta chains follows, all from one sample in a study of blood T cell repertoires in COVID-19. Generated by immunoSEQ multiplex PCR, the TCRdb table keeps only in-frame clones and is missing some. The sample lists about 160,000 clones; 85% to 95% were seen once. The sequencing sample was made of peripheral blood. The source of these receptors is an older woman with COVID-19, enrolled during active disease. The conserved cysteine and the conserved F or W are not part of the CDR3 here.

V gene	J gene	CDR3 length	CDR3 protein
TRBV19	TRBJ1-1	13	ASTKPGQGEPEAF
TRBV5-4	TRBJ1-2	11	ASSSQGGDGYT
TRBV5-4	TRBJ2-2	15	ASSLGVGHTNTGELF
TRBV6-5	TRBJ1-3	14	ASSYSSGISGNTIY
TRBV15	TRBJ2-2	12	ATSTWGRTGELF
TRBV19	TRBJ1-4	13	ASSIAGTGDEKLF
TRBV12-5	TRBJ1-3	17	ASGILSYRGRGSGNTIY
TRBV9	TRBJ2-6	18	ASSVAERGARGSGANVLT
TRBV19	TRBJ1-1	11	ASGVVGGTEAF
TRBV6-4	TRBJ1-1	13	ASSDSGGSNTEAF
TRBV19	TRBJ2-7	11	ASSEQVSYEQY
TRBV6-6	TRBJ2-2	13	ARPGLAGNTGELF
TRBV2	TRBJ2-6	10	ASSSRANVLT
TRBV7-2	TRBJ1-1	10	AGGEGMTEAF
TRBV9	TRBJ1-1	12	ASSATRQNTEAF
TRBV7-2	TRBJ2-7	13	ASSLVQGRSYEQY